This T cell receptor (beta chain) was identified during a study of cytomegalovirus exposure and HLA in healthy donors. This CDR3 has 16 residues. Trimming left V 0 bases short and J 7 bases short, with 17 bases between. CDR1 is SGHDN, CDR2 FVKESK, per germline. PCR employed 60 Vbeta and 13 Jbeta primers. Clones were sequenced by immunoSEQ multiplex PCR, and TCRdb holds only the in-frame ones, with some missing. The table includes 130,000 or so clones, about 83% detected once. The sequenced sample was PBMCs. This TCR was recovered from a man younger than 40 in good health and CMV-seronegative. This chain connects TRBV14 to TRBJ2-3, with a tentative D call TRBD1 (6 bases). CDR3 sequence (DNA): TGTGCCAGCAGCCAAGATTGGGCAGAGCAGGGGTATACGCAGTATTTT. Translating gives CASSQDWAEQGYTQYF.